These 25 T cell receptor beta chains were sequenced from one sample in a study of blood T cell repertoires in COVID-19. The table came from immunoSEQ multiplex PCR; TCRdb's copy has only in-frame clones and leaves some out. In the table there are 95,000 to 110,000 clones, 65% to 80% of which are singletons. Sequenced input: peripheral blood. Receptors originate from a man in his 70s with acute or convalescent COVID-19.

Only a few counts were recorded for this clone. This chain connects TRBV7-9 to TRBJ1-1; a possible D gene is TRBD1 (5 bases). The germline gives CDR1 SEHNR, CDR2 FQNEAQ (reference sequence). The CDR3 loop spans 14 amino acids. The V end lost 4 bases, the J end lost 0 bases, and 9 bases lay between the germline ends. The CDR3 nucleotides are TGTGCCAGCAGCTCACAGGACATGAACACTGAAGCTTTCTTT. Its protein product is CASSSQDMNTEAFF.

The V gene is TRBV9, the J gene TRBJ1-6; 9 bases match TRBD1. J lost 10 bases, V lost 5 bases, and 10 bases had no gene match. The CDR3 has 15 amino acids. CDR1 and CDR2 from the germline V gene are SGDLS and YYNGEE. Written as DNA, the CDR3 is TGTGCCAGCAGTGAAGGGGGACAGGGAGCCTCACCCCTCCACTTT. It translates to CASSEGGQGASPLHF.

The V call is TRBV9, the J call TRBJ1-4; D perhaps matches TRBD1 (6 bases). The CDR3 length is 16 residues. Germline V gene lookup returns CDR1 SGDLS and CDR2 YYNGEE. Trimming cost V 2 bases and J 5 bases, with 16 bases left between them. This CDR3 is CASSVPKGDENEKLFF. In DNA, the CDR3 is TGTGCCAGCAGCGTTCCCAAGGGGGATGAGAATGAAAAACTGTTTTTT.

The V call is TRBV19, the J call TRBJ2-7; 10 nucleotides align to TRBD1. The CDR3 sequence is 15 residues long. V lost 4 bases and J lost 5; bases outside the gene matches: 8. The germline V gene encodes CDR1 LNHDA and CDR2 SQIVND (reference sequence). CDR3 protein: CASSKPPGQGNEQYF. DNA of the CDR3: TGTGCCAGTAGTAAGCCCCCGGGACAGGGGAACGAGCAGTACTTC.

V usage is TRBV5-1 and J usage is TRBJ1-4; D unclear. The germline V gene has CDR1 SGHRS and CDR2 YFSETQ. V lost 0 bases to trimming and J lost 0 bases, with 9 bases between them. The CDR3 consists of 16 residues. The CDR3 is CASSLAGRATNEKLFF. For the CDR3, the DNA is TGCGCCAGCAGCTTGGCCGGGCGGGCAACTAATGAAAAACTGTTTTTT.

V gene TRBV27 combines with J gene TRBJ1-3; D is possibly TRBD1 (5 bases). The CDR3 contains 15 residues. The V and J ends lost 6 bases and 4 bases respectively, with 16 bases between them. Germline V gives CDR1 MNHEY, CDR2 SMNVEV (reference sequence). CDR3 nucleotide sequence: TGTGCCAGCAGGCCTTTAGGGGCGCAGGGAAACACCATATATTTT. Its protein is CASRPLGAQGNTIYF.

CDR3 bases: TGTGCCAGCAGACAATCCGATAGCAATCAGCCCCAGCATTTT. Encoded protein: CASRQSDSNQPQHF. This chain links TRBV6-5 with TRBJ1-5; no clear D. Between the trimmed V and J ends, which lost 6 bases and 0 bases, there was a span of 9 bases. Germline CDR1 reads MNHEY; CDR2 reads SVGAGI. The CDR3 totals 14 residues.

The chain couples TRBV19 to TRBJ1-6; 9 bases map to TRBD1. This CDR3 is 17 amino acids long. CDR1 LNHDA and CDR2 SQIVND come from the germline V gene (reference sequence). J gave up 8 bases and V 3 bases, and 11 bases lay outside the gene matches. CDR3 in amino acids: CASSMATGGGSDSPLHF. In DNA, the CDR3 is TGTGCCAGTAGTATGGCGACAGGGGGTGGTTCAGATTCACCCCTCCACTTT.

The chain uses TRBV7-9 and TRBJ2-7, with 9 nucleotides matching TRBD2. V shed 5 bases and J 0 bases; nucleotides not matched to a gene: 5. The CDR3 covers 15 residues. Per the germline V gene, CDR1 is SEHNR and CDR2 is FQNEAQ (reference sequence). CDR3 sequence: CASSAPSGASYEQYF. The CDR3 DNA reads TGTGCCAGCAGCGCCCCTAGCGGGGCCTCCTACGAGCAGTACTTC.

The chain recombines TRBV5-1 with TRBJ2-2; maybe TRBD1 (6 bases). In germline, CDR1 is SGHRS, CDR2 YFSETQ. V was cut by 3 bases and J by 3 bases, with 12 bases left in between. There are 15 residues in the CDR3. The CDR3 loop reads CASSSTGSYTGELFF. The DNA for the CDR3 is TGCGCCAGCAGCTCTACAGGGTCGTACACCGGGGAGCTGTTTTTT.

The V gene is TRBV1, the J gene TRBJ2-5; the D call TRBD2 from the table was never checked on the DNA. TRBV1 represents a pseudogene. The CDR3 runs 18 residues. The CDR3 DNA reads as TGCACCAGCAGCCAAGAAGGGAGAGCGGGGAGCTTTCAAGAGACCCAGTACTTC. Translating gives CTSSQEGRAGSFQETQYF.

V is TRBV5-1 and J is TRBJ1-4; 9 bases match TRBD1. This CDR3 has 16 residues. Unmatched junction bases numbered 8, after V lost 4 bases and J lost 4 bases. Germline CDR1 is SGHRS and CDR2 is YFSETQ. For the CDR3, the DNA is TGCGCCAGCAGCCCCGGAGGGACAGGGAATAATGAAAAACTGTTTTTT. It codes for CASSPGGTGNNEKLFF.

This sequence joins TRBV9 and TRBJ2-5; maybe TRBD2 (6 bases). V lost 3 bases, J lost 4 bases, and 16 bases lay in between. CDR1 and CDR2 from the germline V gene are SGDLS and YYNGEE. The CDR3 totals 15 residues. CDR3 protein: CASSAQLGEVETQYF. The CDR3 DNA is TGTGCCAGCAGCGCGCAACTAGGGGAGGTAGAGACCCAGTACTTC.

The chain uses TRBV7-6 and TRBJ1-2, with 7 positions matching TRBD1. The length of the CDR3 is 15 residues. J was trimmed by 5 bases and V by 1 base; bases with no gene match: 7. The germline V gene encodes CDR1 SGHVS and CDR2 FNYEAQ. The CDR3 sequence: CASSLEGQPRYGYTF. DNA of the CDR3: TGTGCCAGCAGCTTAGAGGGACAGCCGAGATATGGCTACACCTTC.

This clone was picked up one time. J is TRBJ2-1 and V is TRBV12-3 or TRBV12-4; D perhaps matches TRBD1 (6 bases). There are 13 residues in the CDR3. V lost 6 bases and J 5 bases, leaving 11 bases between the germline ends. The CDR3 DNA reads TGTGCCAGCAGCCACAGGGCCGACAATGAGCAGTTCTTC. It is translated as CASSHRADNEQFF.

The chain links TRBV15 to TRBJ1-2; D unclear. CDR3 length: 13 amino acids. V lost 5 bases and J lost 3, with 10 bases in between. The germline CDR1 and CDR2 sequences are LNHNV and YYDKDF (reference sequence). The CDR3 reads CATSPPEDYGYTF. CDR3 nucleotides: TGTGCCACCAGCCCCCCAGAAGACTATGGCTACACCTTC.

This sequence joins TRBV5-1 and TRBJ2-4, with TRBD1 as a possible D gene (6 bases). Germline loops: CDR1 SGHRS, CDR2 YFSETQ. Trimming stripped 0 bases from V and 4 bases from J, with 14 bases between. This CDR3 has 16 amino acids. CDR3 sequence reads: CASSLEPRGDKNIQYF. The CDR3 coding sequence is TGCGCCAGCAGCTTGGAGCCCAGGGGTGATAAAAACATTCAGTACTTC.

The genes are TRBV2 and TRBJ2-5, with a tentative D call TRBD2 (6 bases). Trimming pared 6 bases from V and 7 bases from J, leaving 18 bases between. The CDR3 is made up of 14 amino acids. Germline lookup yields CDR1 SNHLY and CDR2 FYNNEI. Here the CDR3 DNA reads TGTGCCAGCAGCGAGGGGTCTAGCGTGTGGACCCAGTACTTC. Its protein is CASSEGSSVWTQYF.

The chain combines TRBV6-5 with TRBJ1-2; TRBD1 is a possible D gene (5 bases). V lost 6 bases and J lost 2, with 16 bases in between. CDR3 length: 15 residues. Per the germline V gene, CDR1 is MNHEY and CDR2 is SVGAGI. This CDR3 reads CASSLVGGTNYGYTF. CDR3 sequence (DNA): TGTGCCAGCAGCCTCGTGGGGGGTACCAACTATGGCTACACCTTC.

This clone has only one observation. This sequence joins TRBV6-5 and TRBJ2-1; 9 bases agree with TRBD2. The germline V gene has CDR1 MNHEY and CDR2 SVGAGI. The V and J ends lost 5 bases and 3 bases, in that order; junction bases with no gene match: 5. This CDR3 comprises 15 residues. The CDR3 here is CASSLKRGDYNEQFF. Here the CDR3 DNA reads TGTGCCAGCAGTCTCAAGCGGGGGGACTACAATGAGCAGTTCTTC.

This clone was counted between two and nine times. This chain joins TRBV18 and TRBJ2-7; 9 bases line up with TRBD1. With V trimmed by 3 bases and J by 5 bases, 5 bases remained unmatched. Germline CDR1 reads KGHSH; CDR2 reads LQKENI. The CDR3 is made up of 14 amino acids. The DNA of the CDR3 is TGTGCCAGCTCACCGGGACAGGGAGGTCACGAGCAGTACTTC. It encodes CASSPGQGGHEQYF. Complete variable domain (other parts from reference TRBV18 and TRBJ2-7): NAGVMQNPRHLVRRRGQEARLRCSPMKGHSHVYWYRQLPEEGLKFMVYLQKENIIDESGMPKERFSAEFPKEGPSILRIQQVVRGDSAAYFCASSPGQGGHEQYFGPGTRLTVT.

The rearrangement joins TRBV7-9 to TRBJ1-6; D gene uncertain. The CDR3 runs to 15 residues. Looked up from germline, CDR1 is SEHNR and CDR2 is FQNEAQ (reference sequence). Deletions cut 0 bases from V and 5 bases from J, with 8 bases between. CDR3 DNA sequence: TGTGCCAGCAGCTTAGCCCCCTCAGATAATTCACCCCTCCACTTT. Encoded protein: CASSLAPSDNSPLHF.

The chain links TRBV3-1 (or the pseudogene TRBV3-2) to TRBJ2-2; TRBD2 matches 11 bases. Germline CDR1 reads LGHDT; CDR2 reads YNNKEL (reference sequence). Trimming took 5 bases from V and 4 from J; bases not matched to a gene: 15. This CDR3 is built from 19 residues. This chain's CDR3 is CASSRGLAGPTVGTGELFF. The CDR3 DNA is TGTGCCAGCAGCAGAGGACTAGCGGGCCCTACAGTGGGCACCGGGGAGCTGTTTTTT.

The chain recombines TRBV19 with TRBJ1-6; D may be TRBD1 (6 bases). Deletions cut 4 bases from V and 6 bases from J, with 13 bases between. The CDR3 contains 15 residues. Germline CDR1 is LNHDA and CDR2 is SQIVND (reference sequence). Written as DNA, the CDR3 is TGTGCCAGTAGTACCCTGACAGGAGGTAATTCACCCCTCCACTTT. This translates into CASSTLTGGNSPLHF.

V gene TRBV28 combines with J gene TRBJ1-5, with D possibly matching TRBD1 (6 bases). Per the germline V gene, CDR1 is MDHEN and CDR2 is SYDVKM. V was clipped by 6 bases and J by 5 bases, with 11 bases between them. The CDR3 sequence is 13 residues long. CDR3 residues: CASRRQADQPQHF. CDR3 in DNA: TGTGCCAGCAGACGACAGGCCGATCAGCCCCAGCATTTT.